The present T cell receptor beta chain was sequenced within a study of blood T cell repertoires in COVID-19. The overall study: Collection of acute and convalescent COVID-19 samples took place in the United States, Italy and Spain. The analysed material was cDNA or gDNA that came from T cells, B-cell-depleted T cells, or PBMCs.

Authors' analysis steps: Scientists estimated how many nucleated cells there were by amplifying reference gene primers. Method: immunoSEQ multiplex PCR; TCRdb's copy keeps in-frame clones and lacks some. Clone size and the V and J calls come from that table; the DNA yielded D and trimming. The sample records under 25,000 clones, 88% being singletons. Deletions cut 0 bases from V and 7 bases from J, with 20 bases between. Germline V CDR1 and CDR2: LGHNA, YNFKEQ. The CDR3 sequence is 17 residues long. Sequencing input: peripheral blood. The genes are TRBV4-2 and TRBJ2-3; no definite D call. The receptor comes from a human donor in a cohort sampled during active COVID-19. The CDR3 DNA is TGTGCCAGCAGCCAAGAAAGCCCCCGGGTTCAAGCCAATACGCAGTATTTT. Translation: CASSQESPRVQANTQYF.